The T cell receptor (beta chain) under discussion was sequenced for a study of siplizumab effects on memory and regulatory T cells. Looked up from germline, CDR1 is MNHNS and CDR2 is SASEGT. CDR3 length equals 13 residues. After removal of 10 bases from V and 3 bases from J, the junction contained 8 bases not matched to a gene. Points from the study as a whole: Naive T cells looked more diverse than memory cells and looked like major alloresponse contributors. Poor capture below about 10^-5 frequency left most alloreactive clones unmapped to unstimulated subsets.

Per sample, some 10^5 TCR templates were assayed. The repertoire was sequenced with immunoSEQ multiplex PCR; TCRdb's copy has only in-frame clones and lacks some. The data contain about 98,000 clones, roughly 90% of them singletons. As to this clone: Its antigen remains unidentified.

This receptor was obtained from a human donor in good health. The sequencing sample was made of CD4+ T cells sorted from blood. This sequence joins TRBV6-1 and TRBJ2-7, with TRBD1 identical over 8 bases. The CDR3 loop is CATERQGSYEQYF. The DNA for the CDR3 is TGTGCCACAGAGCGACAGGGGAGCTACGAGCAGTACTTC.